What follows is one TCR beta chain and its context. Its antigen is unknown. The data originate from a study of shared clonotypes between healthy human individuals. Whole-study context: Three plates were used per donor for CD4 naive, three for CD4 memory, two for CD8 naive and one for CD8 memory. Study results and limitations: Generation of non-shared clonotypes was less probable than generation of clonotypes shared by all four donors.

Terminally differentiated effector memory CD45RA+ cells were excluded from the naive CD8 cells, which were CD45RO-negative and positively selected for CCR7. Between the trimmed V and J ends, which lost 2 bases and 7 bases, there was a span of 23 bases. The CDR3 totals 17 residues. Germline V gives CDR1 MDHEN, CDR2 SYDVKM. TCRdb's copy holds only in-frame clones and misses some; the assay was immunoSEQ multiplex PCR. The sample carries some 1,900,000 clones, over 85% recorded once. The receptor's source is a young man in good health. This chain joins TRBV28 and TRBJ1-1, with a possible D match to TRBD1 (5 bases). Sequenced input: naive CD8+ T cells sorted from blood. This CDR3 reads CASSLAASLSKGVEAFF. The CDR3 nucleotides read TGTGCCAGCAGTTTAGCCGCCAGCCTAAGCAAAGGGGTTGAAGCTTTCTTT. Looking up the rest from reference TRBV28 and TRBJ1-1 gives the full variable domain: DVKVTQSSRYLVKRTGEKVFLECVQDMDHENMFWYRQDPGLGLRLIYFSYDVKMKEKGDIPEGYSVSREKKERFSLILESASTNQTSMYLCASSLAASLSKGVEAFFGQGTRLTVV.